This T cell receptor beta chain was obtained from a study of identical twins. This clonotype was detected ten times or more. TCRdb redid the calling of the 5' RACE reads with MiXCR, one entry per CDR3 protein. Counted here are roughly 630,000 distinct CDR3 sequences, just over 7% occurring once; the ten biggest clones make up 1.6%. V was clipped by 2 bases and J by 2 bases, with 12 bases between them. The CDR3 sequence is 15 residues long. Germline loops: CDR1 SGHAT, CDR2 FQNNGV. Another study also made use of these data, one on yellow fever vaccine responses in identical twins.

This sequence was found in a woman aged 18-35 years in good health. The chain is built from TRBV11-2 and TRBJ2-5; D call uncertain. Sequencing was carried out using PBMCs. CDR3 nucleotide sequence: TGTGCCAGCAGCTTAAGTTCATACAGTCAAGAGACCCAGTACTTC. Protein sequence: CASSLSSYSQETQYF.